This entry lists 22 T cell receptor beta chains sequenced from one sample in a study of T cell repertoires in cytomegalovirus infection. TCRdb reanalysed the reads using MiXCR and keeps one entry per CDR3 protein. The data contain about 310,000 distinct CDR3 sequences, roughly 25% of them singletons. These receptors have no known antigen. The sequencing used cultured PBMCs, collected from culture after CMV antigen stimulation. Receptors were obtained from a human donor in good health (CMV status not recorded). Some clones in this sample may be carry-over from other donors' samples.

This clonotype was seen a few times. The V and J genes are TRBV6-2 or TRBV6-3 and TRBJ1-1; D is unresolved. This CDR3 comprises 13 residues. Germline-derived CDR1 and CDR2 are MNHEY and SVGEGT. The V gene lost 5 bases and the J gene lost 4 bases, with 11 bases spanning the gap. CDR3 loop: CASSRVRSTEAFF. CDR3 coding DNA: TGTGCCAGCAGTAGAGTGAGAAGCACTGAAGCTTTCTTT.

The chain combines TRBV28 with TRBJ2-3; tentative D call: TRBD2 (5 bases). Trimming took 4 bases from V and 7 from J, leaving 15 bases between them. Germline V gives CDR1 MDHEN, CDR2 SYDVKM. The CDR3 sequence is 14 residues long. The CDR3 DNA is TGTGCCAGCAGTTCCCCCGGGGTTCAAAATACGCAGTATTTT. This translates into CASSSPGVQNTQYF.

V is TRBV24-1 and J is TRBJ1-1; 7 bases agree with TRBD1. J gave up 2 bases and V 4 bases, and 6 bases lay outside the gene matches. CDR1 is KGHDR and CDR2 is SFDVKD in the germline V gene. This CDR3 region has 15 residues. CDR3 nucleotides: TGTGCCACCAGTGAGCAAGGACAGGTTAACACTGAAGCTTTCTTT. Its translation: CATSEQGQVNTEAFF.

This clonotype occurred a few times. This chain uses TRBV6-1 with TRBJ2-3; D remains unclear. Germline V gene sequence: CDR1 MNHNS, CDR2 SASEGT. V shed 7 bases and J shed 0 bases, with 8 bases lying between them. The CDR3 spans 13 residues. The CDR3 DNA reads as TGTGCCAGCAAGAAAAGAAGCACAGATACGCAGTATTTT. Translating gives CASKKRSTDTQYF.

The rearrangement uses TRBV6-1 and TRBJ2-5, with D possibly TRBD2 on 6 matching bases. Germline loops: CDR1 MNHNS, CDR2 SASEGT. This CDR3 comprises 14 residues. Trimming pared 7 bases from V and 0 bases from J, leaving 12 bases between. The CDR3 DNA reads TGTGCCAGCACCAAGGAGGGGTACCAAGAGACCCAGTACTTC. This translates into CASTKEGYQETQYF.

The rearrangement joins TRBV7-2 to TRBJ2-3; D is uncertain. Germline CDR1 and CDR2: SGHTA and FQGNSA. Trimming stripped 3 bases from V and 2 bases from J, with 6 bases between. The CDR3 spans 13 residues. CDR3 loop: CASSFRITDTQYF. For the CDR3, the DNA is TGTGCCAGCAGCTTCCGCATCACAGATACGCAGTATTTT.

The chain joins TRBV15 to TRBJ2-1; D not certain. The CDR3 consists of 15 residues. With 4 bases removed from V and 9 bases from J, the gap between germline ends came to 19 bases. Germline assignment: CDR1 LNHNV and CDR2 YYDKDF (reference sequence). The CDR3 coding sequence is TGTGCCACCAGCACTGGGAACAGTCAAGTAGGTGAGCAGTTCTTC. It encodes CATSTGNSQVGEQFF. Drawing the rest from reference TRBV15 and TRBJ2-1, the complete variable domain is DAMVIQNPRYQVTQFGKPVTLSCSQTLNHNVMYWYQQKSSQAPKLLFHYYDKDFNNEADTPDNFQSRRPNTSFCFLDIRSPGLGDTAMYLCATSTGNSQVGEQFFGPGTRLTVL.

V is TRBV7-6 and J is TRBJ2-2; 9 nucleotides agree with TRBD1. The CDR3 covers 15 residues. Per germline, CDR1 SGHVS and CDR2 FNYEAQ. Trimming removed 5 bases from V and 7 bases from J; junction bases left unmatched: 8. The CDR3 loop is CASSPSTGGGGELFF. CDR3 in DNA: TGTGCCAGCAGCCCGAGCACAGGGGGCGGCGGGGAGCTGTTTTTT.

This clonotype was found many times. The genes are TRBV11-2 and TRBJ1-1; D is possibly TRBD1 (5 bases). CDR1 and CDR2 from the germline V gene are SGHAT and FQNNGV. This CDR3 spans 15 amino acids. The V and J ends lost 2 bases and 1 base respectively, with 11 bases between them. CDR3 DNA sequence: TGTGCCAGCAGCTTAAAGGTGGGGGGGAACACTGAAGCTTTCTTT. Translating it yields CASSLKVGGNTEAFF.

The chain carries TRBV10-2 and TRBJ1-3; D call uncertain. In germline, CDR1 is WSHSY, CDR2 SAAADI. The CDR3 has 13 residues. Trimming removed 2 bases from V and 1 base from J, with 3 bases in between. The CDR3 here is CASSEGSGNTIYF. As DNA, the CDR3 is TGCGCCAGCAGTGAGGGGTCTGGAAACACCATATATTTT.

This clonotype showed up just a few times. J is TRBJ1-2 and V is TRBV7-2, with D possibly TRBD1 on 5 matching bases. V dropped 3 bases and J dropped 4 bases, with 12 bases sitting between them. Per the germline V gene, CDR1 is SGHTA and CDR2 is FQGNSA. This CDR3 has 14 amino acids. CDR3 nucleotide sequence: TGTGCCAGCAGCTTCGGGGGGTCTGGCTATGGCTACACCTTC. Residues: CASSFGGSGYGYTF.

This clonotype was recorded many times. CDR3 DNA: TGCAGTGCTTCCCCCATGGGGCAGGGGGCATTGGGCTATGGCTACACCTTC. Its translation: CSASPMGQGALGYGYTF. The rearrangement links TRBV20-1 to TRBJ1-2; 8 bases align to TRBD1. With 5 bases clipped from V and 4 bases from J, the junction kept 18 bases outside the gene matches. The CDR3 consists of 17 residues. Germline values: CDR1 DFQATT, CDR2 SNEGSKA (reference sequence).

This clonotype was counted a few times. V usage is TRBV28 and J usage is TRBJ2-5; D call uncertain. The CDR3 runs 15 residues. Germline assignment: CDR1 MDHEN and CDR2 SYDVKM. V was clipped by 3 bases and J by 4 bases, with 15 bases between them. The CDR3: CASSFRQLGAETQYF. The CDR3 coding sequence is TGTGCCAGCAGTTTTCGGCAGTTAGGTGCAGAGACCCAGTACTTC.

The J gene is TRBJ2-3, the V gene TRBV6-5; TRBD2 agrees at 7 bases. V gave up 8 bases and J gave up 4 bases; unmatched junction bases: 12. The V gene's germline CDR1 is MNHEY and CDR2 SVGAGI. This CDR3 has 15 residues. Here the CDR3 reads CASLVAAGESDTQYF. CDR3 nucleotide sequence: TGTGCCAGCCTCGTGGCCGCGGGAGAGTCAGATACGCAGTATTTT.

This chain joins TRBV7-9 and TRBJ2-7; D gene ambiguous. Germline values: CDR1 SEHNR, CDR2 FQNEAQ (reference sequence). The CDR3 spans 13 residues. V lost 4 bases and J 4 bases, leaving 11 bases between the germline ends. In DNA, the CDR3 is TGTGCCAGCAGCTACGCCGAAGGATACGAGCAGTACGTC. Residues: CASSYAEGYEQYV.

The J gene is TRBJ2-5, the V gene TRBV7-3; D is unclear. Per germline, CDR1 SGHTA and CDR2 FQGTGA. Trimming took 0 bases from V and 3 from J, leaving 5 bases between them. This CDR3 contains 13 residues. CDR3 loop: CASSLTWKETQYF. CDR3 DNA: TGTGCCAGCAGCTTAACTTGGAAAGAGACCCAGTACTTC.

The sample holds many counts of this clonotype. J is TRBJ2-2 and V is TRBV7-2; D unresolved. Germline V lookup: CDR1 SGHTA, CDR2 FQGNSA. Trimming removed 4 bases from V and 8 bases from J, with 11 bases in between. CDR3 length: 13 residues. CDR3 coding DNA: TGTGCCAGCAGCTACGACTGGTCGGGGGAGCTGTTTTTT. Encoded protein: CASSYDWSGELFF.

This clonotype showed up many times. The genes are TRBV7-2 and TRBJ2-1; D remains unclear. The length of the CDR3 is 13 residues. The ends were cut back, 5 bases at V and 10 bases at J, with 15 bases in the middle. Germline V lookup: CDR1 SGHTA, CDR2 FQGNSA. The CDR3 loop reads CASSILAGEEQFF. CDR3 in DNA: TGTGCCAGCAGCATCCTCGCTGGAGAGGAGCAGTTCTTC.

This clonotype came up many times. The chain recombines TRBV7-8 with TRBJ2-7, with D tentatively TRBD2 (6 bases). V shed 2 bases and J shed 0 bases, with 17 bases lying between them. From germline, CDR1 is SGHVS and CDR2 FQNEAQ. The CDR3 is made up of 17 amino acids. CDR3 bases: TGTGCCAGCAGCTTAATGCGGGGCAGGCCGACCTCCTACGAGCAGTACTTC. Translated: CASSLMRGRPTSYEQYF.

V gene TRBV5-4 combines with J gene TRBJ2-1; 14 bases are a match to TRBD2. Germline CDR1 and CDR2: SGHNT and YYREEE (reference sequence). V was clipped by 4 bases and J by 0 bases; unmatched bases: 6. This CDR3 has 18 residues. In DNA, the CDR3 is TGTGCCAGCAGCGTCGGGACTAGCGGGAGTCGCTCCTACAATGAGCAGTTCTTC. It encodes CASSVGTSGSRSYNEQFF.

There are a few counts of this clonotype. The CDR3 here is CATKGAGGPDTQYF. The CDR3 nucleotides are TGTGCCACCAAGGGAGCGGGGGGCCCAGATACGCAGTATTTT. This chain uses TRBV24-1 with TRBJ2-3; 9 bases map to TRBD2. With 8 bases clipped from V and 4 bases from J, the junction kept 6 bases outside the gene matches. The CDR3 is 14 amino acids. Looked up from germline, CDR1 is KGHDR and CDR2 is SFDVKD.

This clonotype was counted between two and nine times. The chain couples TRBV28 to TRBJ2-5; D gene ambiguous. With 5 bases removed from V and 2 bases from J, the gap between germline ends came to 9 bases. CDR1 is MDHEN and CDR2 is SYDVKM in the germline V gene. The CDR3 totals 13 residues. The CDR3 spells CASSKNLQETQYF. In nucleotides, the CDR3 is TGTGCCAGCAGTAAGAATCTACAAGAGACCCAGTACTTC.